A single sample gave rise to the 16 T cell receptor beta chains below, sequenced in a study of cytomegalovirus exposure and HLA in healthy donors. Researchers ran the PCR with 60 Vbeta and 13 Jbeta primers. Sequenced by immunoSEQ multiplex PCR; TCRdb stores in-frame clones only, minus some. The sample lists more than 95,000 clones, around 15% occurring once. The sample consisted of PBMCs. The receptors here all came from a female donor in good health and CMV-seronegative.

The CDR3 nucleotides are TGCGCCAGCAGCCAAGATTTACAGCTGGCGGGTGGCTACACCTTC. It yields the protein CASSQDLQLAGGYTF. This chain uses TRBV4-3 with TRBJ1-2, with no clear D. CDR1 is LGHNA and CDR2 is YSLEER in the germline V gene. This CDR3 is built from 15 residues. The V and J ends lost 0 bases and 7 bases respectively, with 15 bases between them.

This clone was observed a handful of times. This sequence joins TRBV5-6 and TRBJ1-6; the D is unclear. This CDR3 spans 13 amino acids. With 1 base removed from V and 8 bases from J, the gap between germline ends came to 7 bases. Germline CDR1 reads SGHDT; CDR2 reads YYEEEE. The CDR3 here is CASSLLNYSPLHF. The CDR3 DNA is TGTGCCAGCAGCTTGCTTAACTATTCACCCCTCCACTTT. Drawing the rest from reference TRBV5-6 and TRBJ1-6, the complete variable domain is DAGVTQSPTHLIKTRGQQVTLRCSPKSGHDTVSWYQQALGQGPQFIFQYYEEEERQRGNFPDRFSGHQFPNYSSELNVNALLLGDSALYLCASSLLNYSPLHFGNGTRLTVT.

This chain connects TRBV7-9 to TRBJ2-7; maybe TRBD2 (5 bases). The CDR3 is made up of 11 amino acids. Germline CDR1 and CDR2: SEHNR and FQNEAQ (reference sequence). V gave up 4 bases and J gave up 6 bases, with 7 bases separating them. Written as DNA, the CDR3 is TGTGCCAGCAGCTCCGGACTCGAGCAGTACTTC. Protein: CASSSGLEQYF.

This clone came up a few times. The rearrangement joins TRBV14 to TRBJ1-5; D is unresolved. This CDR3 comprises 13 residues. With 0 bases removed from V and 7 bases from J, the gap between germline ends came to 7 bases. Germline loops: CDR1 SGHDN, CDR2 FVKESK. The CDR3 bases are TGTGCCAGCAGCCAAGATGAGGCCCAGCCCCAGCATTTT. It codes for CASSQDEAQPQHF.

This clone has only a few counts. V gene TRBV28 combines with J gene TRBJ2-5; 12 bases are a match to TRBD2. From germline, CDR1 is MDHEN and CDR2 SYDVKM. V was clipped by 6 bases and J by 1 base; unmatched bases: 6. CDR3 length: 16 amino acids. CDR3 in DNA: TGTGCCAGCAGCGTGGGACTAGCGGGCACCCAAGAGACCCAGTACTTC. Translated: CASSVGLAGTQETQYF.

The chain combines TRBV9 with TRBJ2-1; 12 nucleotides line up with TRBD2. The V and J ends lost 0 bases and 6 bases, in that order; junction bases with no gene match: 7. Germline V gene sequence: CDR1 SGDLS, CDR2 YYNGEE. This CDR3 has 17 amino acids. As DNA, the CDR3 is TGTGCCAGCAGCGTAGATGCTAGCGGGAGGGCCGTCAATGAGCAGTTCTTC. Translating gives CASSVDASGRAVNEQFF.

This clone was recorded a few times. This chain links TRBV5-6 with TRBJ1-3, with TRBD1 as a possible D gene (5 bases). CDR1 is SGHDT, CDR2 YYEEEE, per germline. This CDR3 is 15 amino acids long. Trimming left V 4 bases short and J 0 bases short, with 11 bases between. CDR3 in amino acids: CASSPSGGSGNTIYF. The CDR3 DNA follows: TGTGCCAGCAGCCCCTCGGGGGGCTCTGGAAACACCATATATTTT.

This clone was seen a handful of times. V is TRBV5-1 and J is TRBJ2-7; D may be TRBD2 (6 bases). Between the trimmed V and J ends, which lost 0 bases and 0 bases, there was a span of 13 bases. The CDR3 is made up of 16 amino acids. Germline CDR1 reads SGHRS; CDR2 reads YFSETQ. Here the CDR3 DNA reads TGCGCCAGCAGCTTGGATGGAGGGCCGAGCTCCTACGAGCAGTACTTC. It translates to CASSLDGGPSSYEQYF.

This clone was seen a few times. The rearrangement uses TRBV5-1 and TRBJ2-7; 9 nucleotides match TRBD2. This CDR3 contains 16 residues. V shed 0 bases, J shed 7 bases, and the junction held 11 bases outside the gene matches. The germline CDR1 and CDR2 sequences are SGHRS and YFSETQ. CDR3 in amino acids: CASSLAVGGGAGEQYF. DNA for the CDR3: TGCGCCAGCAGCTTGGCTGTCGGCGGGGGGGCCGGGGAGCAGTACTTC.

V and J are TRBV2 and TRBJ1-2; 8 positions match TRBD1. CDR1 SNHLY and CDR2 FYNNEI come from the germline V gene. The CDR3 runs to 15 residues. With 5 bases clipped from V and 8 bases from J, the junction kept 13 bases outside the gene matches. CDR3: CASSYTVTGDRGYTF. For the CDR3, the DNA is TGTGCCAGCAGTTATACCGTGACAGGGGATCGCGGCTACACCTTC.

This clone was seen a handful of times. This chain links TRBV7-8 with TRBJ1-4, with TRBD1 matching 9 bases. Germline V gene data show CDR1 as SGHVS and CDR2 as FQNEAQ. V was clipped by 5 bases and J by 7 bases; unmatched bases: 5. This CDR3 comprises 14 residues. CDR3 protein: CASSHRGQGEKLFF. In DNA, the CDR3 is TGTGCCAGCAGCCACAGGGGGCAGGGTGAAAAACTGTTTTTT.

V is TRBV5-1 and J is TRBJ1-2; 9 bases fit TRBD1. There are 17 residues in the CDR3. V lost 0 bases and J lost 4; bases outside the gene matches: 10. CDR1 and CDR2 from the germline V gene are SGHRS and YFSETQ. In nucleotides, the CDR3 is TGCGCCAGCAGCTTGGCACCGGGGACAGGGTTTGGCTATGGCTACACCTTC. It encodes CASSLAPGTGFGYGYTF.

The rearrangement links TRBV6-6 to TRBJ1-1; the match to TRBD1 covers 9 bases. The CDR3 is 13 amino acids. The germline V gene has CDR1 MNHNY and CDR2 SVGAGI (reference sequence). V dropped 4 bases and J dropped 6; count of bases not matched to a gene: 3. The CDR3 DNA sequence: TGTGCCAGCAGTTTGGACAGGGGCGCTGAAGCTTTCTTT. This codes for CASSLDRGAEAFF.

The chain joins TRBV9 to TRBJ2-2; TRBD1 agrees at 8 bases. The CDR3 runs 14 residues. With 3 bases clipped from V and 6 bases from J, the junction kept 4 bases outside the gene matches. Germline V gives CDR1 SGDLS, CDR2 YYNGEE. The CDR3 DNA sequence: TGTGCCAGCAGCGCACGGACAGGGTCCGGGGAGCTGTTTTTT. It codes for CASSARTGSGELFF.

J is TRBJ2-1 and V is TRBV7-8, with 8 bases aligning to TRBD2. The CDR3 runs to 17 residues. J lost 5 bases, V lost 5 bases, and 14 bases had no gene match. Germline V gene data show CDR1 as SGHVS and CDR2 as FQNEAQ. The CDR3 loop reads CASSARREREKDNEQFF. The CDR3 region has the DNA TGTGCCAGCAGCGCCCGCCGGGAGCGGGAGAAGGACAATGAGCAGTTCTTC.

This clone was observed a handful of times. The chain has TRBV5-1 and TRBJ2-7, with TRBD2 matching over 14 bases. V shed 3 bases and J 6 bases; nucleotides not matched to a gene: 2. Germline CDR1 reads SGHRS; CDR2 reads YFSETQ. The length of the CDR3 is 14 residues. CDR3 in DNA: TGCGCCAGCAGCTCCGGGACTAGCGGGAGCGAGCAGTACTTC. Protein: CASSSGTSGSEQYF.